One and the same sample provided the 29 T cell receptor beta chains below, sequenced in a study of molecular identifiers for immune sequencing clone quantification. TCRdb used MiXCR to reprocess the PCR reads, holding one entry per CDR3 protein. The sample records hundreds of thousands of distinct CDR3 sequences, approximately 20% being singletons. The sample was naive CD8+ T cells from blood, with Jurkat cell RNA spiked in. Subset described: FACS-sorted CD8+CD4-CCR7+CD45RA+ naive T cells. Receptor source: a human donor in good health. Some libraries in this study had Jurkat cell RNA spiked in.

Turning to this clonotype: The junction departs from germline at one end; a sequencing error may be responsible. V gene TRBV27 combines with J gene TRBJ2-3, with D tentatively TRBD2 (6 bases). The germline CDR1 and CDR2 sequences are MNHEY and SMNVEV (reference sequence). This CDR3 is built from 16 residues. CDR3 sequence reads: CASSPGTPISTDTQYF. CDR3 bases: TGTGCCAGCAGCCCCGGGACTCCTATTAGCACAGACACGCAGTATTTT.

As for this clonotype: A much larger clone is a single base away; this may be a read error. The rearrangement uses TRBV20-1 and TRBJ2-7; the match to TRBD1 covers 7 bases. Germline V CDR1 and CDR2: DFQATT, SNEGSKA (reference sequence). The CDR3 sequence is 15 residues long. V lost 4 bases, J lost 0 bases, and 9 bases stayed unmatched. The CDR3 DNA follows: TGCAGTGCTAACCTCCACAGGGGCAGCTCCTACGAGCAGTACTTC. Protein product: CSANLHRGSSYEQYF.

CDR3 DNA sequence: TGTGCCAGCAGCCTCAAGACGACAGGGGCGAAATACGAGCAGTACTTC. This encodes CASSLKTTGAKYEQYF. V usage is TRBV7-6 and J usage is TRBJ2-7; 8 nucleotides line up with TRBD1. The V segment lost 5 bases and the J segment 4 bases; nucleotides outside the gene matches: 13. This CDR3 is built from 16 residues. The V gene's germline CDR1 is SGHVS and CDR2 FNYEAQ.

This clonotype was recorded a few times. The CDR3 DNA reads TGTGCCAGCAGCTCAGGGGGACAGTCCCAAGAGACCCAGTACTTC. As protein: CASSSGGQSQETQYF. The V and J genes are TRBV11-2 and TRBJ2-5, with TRBD1 identical over 7 bases. The length of the CDR3 is 15 residues. In germline, CDR1 is SGHAT, CDR2 FQNNGV. V lost 4 bases to trimming and J lost 1 base; unmatched junction nucleotides: 6.

About this clonotype itself: At one boundary the junction diverges from the germline segment, which might be a read error. The rearrangement links TRBV12-3 or TRBV12-4 to TRBJ2-2; D is perhaps TRBD2 (5 bases). The length of the CDR3 is 12 residues. CDR3 sequence reads: CASSFSPGELLF. The CDR3 DNA is TGTGCCAGCAGTTTTAGTCCCGGGGAGCTGCTTTTT.

There are many counts of this clonotype. The chain couples TRBV12-3 or TRBV12-4 to TRBJ2-2; maybe TRBD1 (6 bases). Trimming removed 5 bases from V and 2 bases from J, with 15 bases in between. This CDR3 contains 16 residues. The CDR3: CASSPDSTINTGELFF. The DNA of the CDR3 is TGTGCCAGCAGTCCGGACAGCACAATAAACACCGGGGAGCTGTTTTTT.

This clonotype was seen only a few times. V gene TRBV27 combines with J gene TRBJ2-7, with D unresolved. This CDR3 has 13 amino acids. Germline V gene lookup returns CDR1 MNHEY and CDR2 SMNVEV (reference sequence). V shed 1 base and J shed 7 bases, with 11 bases lying between them. The CDR3 DNA sequence: TGTGCCAGCAGTTTATATCGGTCAGTAGAGCAGTACTTC. It yields the protein CASSLYRSVEQYF.

This clonotype has ten or more counts. V gene TRBV5-1 combines with J gene TRBJ1-1; no definite D call. The CDR3 contains 14 residues. Between the trimmed V and J ends, which lost 1 base and 5 bases, there was a span of 12 bases. Germline lookup yields CDR1 SGHRS and CDR2 YFSETQ. CDR3 loop: CASSLSSAATEAFF. CDR3 coding DNA: TGCGCCAGCAGCTTGTCGTCAGCTGCTACTGAAGCTTTCTTT. Variable domain in full (rest from reference TRBV5-1 and TRBJ1-1): KAGVTQTPRYLIKTRGQQVTLSCSPISGHRSVSWYQQTPGQGLQFLFEYFSETQRNKGNFPGRFSGRQFSNSRSEMNVSTLELGDSALYLCASSLSSAATEAFFGQGTRLTVV.

This clonotype has only a few counts. The chain couples TRBV9 to TRBJ2-3; 7 bases are shared with TRBD2. Looked up from germline, CDR1 is SGDLS and CDR2 is YYNGEE. The V and J ends lost 3 bases and 2 bases, in that order; junction bases with no gene match: 6. CDR3 length equals 15 residues. The CDR3 region is CASSERLADTDTQYF. The CDR3 region has the DNA TGTGCCAGCAGCGAAAGACTAGCTGACACAGATACGCAGTATTTT.

The sample holds many counts of this clonotype. The chain has TRBV14 and TRBJ2-3; D is uncertain. Germline V gene lookup returns CDR1 SGHDN and CDR2 FVKESK. The CDR3 runs to 14 residues. Trimming removed 1 base from V and 4 bases from J, with 9 bases in between. CDR3 nucleotides: TGTGCCAGCAGCCAAGGCCTACCGGCAGATACGCAGTATTTT. It specifies CASSQGLPADTQYF.

This clonotype was counted many times. J is TRBJ2-1 and V is TRBV11-2; D unresolved. The CDR3 consists of 13 residues. Germline CDR1 and CDR2: SGHAT and FQNNGV. V was trimmed by 0 bases and J by 8 bases, leaving 8 bases between them. The CDR3 coding sequence is TGTGCCAGCAGCTTAGATCCTGGCTATGAGCAGTTCTTC. Encoded protein: CASSLDPGYEQFF.

This clonotype came up many times. V usage is TRBV27 and J usage is TRBJ2-1; the D gene is possibly TRBD2 (6 bases). The CDR3 extends over 13 amino acids. The V and J ends lost 4 bases and 4 bases respectively, with 8 bases between them. Germline V CDR1 and CDR2: MNHEY, SMNVEV (reference sequence). The CDR3 DNA follows: TGTGCCAGCAGTTCGGAGGGGTACAATGAGCAGTTCTTC. Its protein is CASSSEGYNEQFF.

This clonotype was observed at least ten times. The rearrangement joins TRBV2 to TRBJ1-5, with unresolved D. Between the trimmed V and J ends, which lost 4 bases and 3 bases, there was a span of 7 bases. There are 13 residues in the CDR3. Germline CDR1 reads SNHLY; CDR2 reads FYNNEI. CDR3 sequence: CASSVVDNQPQHF. The CDR3, as DNA: TGTGCCAGCAGTGTTGTTGACAATCAGCCCCAGCATTTT.

This clonotype showed up many times. The chain employs TRBV5-1 and TRBJ2-7; tentative D call: TRBD1 (5 bases). CDR1 SGHRS and CDR2 YFSETQ come from the germline V gene. The CDR3 spans 17 residues. Trimming shortened V by 2 bases and J by 0 bases, and 18 bases separated the two germline ends. CDR3 amino acids: CASSLESGHLSSYEQYF. CDR3 DNA: TGCGCCAGCAGCTTAGAATCCGGACACCTAAGCTCCTACGAGCAGTACTTC. Full variable domain (missing parts from reference TRBV5-1 and TRBJ2-7): KAGVTQTPRYLIKTRGQQVTLSCSPISGHRSVSWYQQTPGQGLQFLFEYFSETQRNKGNFPGRFSGRQFSNSRSEMNVSTLELGDSALYLCASSLESGHLSSYEQYFGPGTRLTVT.

The rearrangement joins TRBV7-8 to TRBJ2-1, with 8 bases that match TRBD2. The CDR3 loop spans 18 amino acids. Trimming took 3 bases from V and 2 from J; bases not matched to a gene: 12. Per germline, CDR1 SGHVS and CDR2 FQNEAQ. CDR3 DNA sequence: TGTGCCAGCAGCTTTAGGGGTGGGACTAGAGCAGCCTACAATGAGCAGTTCTTC. This sequence encodes CASSFRGGTRAAYNEQFF.

CDR3 sequence (DNA): TGTGCCAGCAGTTTGGGTGGGTCGCGGGGCTACACCTTC. Amino acid sequence: CASSLGGSRGYTF. This chain uses TRBV6-5 with TRBJ1-2, with unresolved D. The V end was cut by 4 bases, the J end by 8 bases, with 14 bases between. This CDR3 comprises 13 residues. Germline CDR1 is MNHEY and CDR2 is SVGAGI.

In this sample, this clonotype turned up many times. The chain combines TRBV19 with TRBJ2-7; D perhaps matches TRBD2 (5 bases). Trimming took 4 bases from V and 12 from J, leaving 13 bases between them. Per the germline V gene, CDR1 is LNHDA and CDR2 is SQIVND (reference sequence). The CDR3 runs to 11 residues. The chain's CDR3 is CASSTGHGVYF. Written as DNA, the CDR3 is TGTGCCAGTAGTACGGGTCACGGGGTGTACTTC.

At least ten counts were recorded for this clonotype. The rearrangement links TRBV6-2 or TRBV6-3 to TRBJ2-7; the D gene could be TRBD1 or TRBD2 (5 bases each). The CDR3 consists of 14 residues. Trimming shortened V by 6 bases and J by 3 bases, and 15 bases separated the two germline ends. From germline, CDR1 is MNHEY and CDR2 SVGEGT. The CDR3 DNA reads as TGTGCCAGCAGCTGGGACGGCCTAATCTACGAGCAGTACTTC. The encoded protein is CASSWDGLIYEQYF.

V usage is TRBV4-1 and J usage is TRBJ1-1, with D possibly matching TRBD1 (6 bases). This CDR3 region has 14 residues. CDR1 is MGHRA, CDR2 YSYEKL, per germline. Trimming took 0 bases from V and 5 from J, leaving 10 bases between them. The CDR3 reads CASSQDTGQTEAFF. In DNA, the CDR3 is TGCGCCAGCAGCCAAGATACGGGACAAACTGAAGCTTTCTTT.

The V gene is TRBV2, the J gene TRBJ2-7; a possible D gene is TRBD1 (6 bases). Trimming cost V 11 bases and J 0 bases, with 14 bases left between them. CDR1 and CDR2 from the germline V gene are SNHLY and FYNNEI. CDR3 length: 13 residues. CDR3 sequence (DNA): TGTGCCGGATCGGGACATAGCTCCTACGAGCAGTACTTC. Translating it yields CAGSGHSSYEQYF.

This clonotype came up a few times. The chain links TRBV6-1 to TRBJ1-5; D unclear. The germline V and J ends were trimmed by 1 base and 7 bases, with 11 bases remaining between them. This CDR3 region has 14 residues. Germline CDR1 is MNHNS and CDR2 is SASEGT. CDR3 protein: CASSEDHHWQPQHF. The CDR3 DNA reads TGTGCCAGCAGTGAAGATCACCACTGGCAGCCCCAGCATTTT.

This clonotype was seen a handful of times. The V gene is TRBV20-1, the J gene TRBJ1-5; 8 bases line up with TRBD1. The germline V gene encodes CDR1 DFQATT and CDR2 SNEGSKA (reference sequence). The CDR3 loop spans 13 amino acids. After removal of 5 bases from V and 9 bases from J, the junction contained 9 bases not matched to a gene. Written as DNA, the CDR3 is TGCAGTGCTCGCACAGGGGGAGGGCTGCCCCAGCATTTT. This encodes CSARTGGGLPQHF.

With respect to this clonotype: A much larger clone differs from this one at a single base, so this may be a read error. This sequence joins TRBV10-3 and TRBJ1-5, with D unclear. Per germline, CDR1 ENHRY and CDR2 SYGVKD. With 10 bases removed from V and 1 base from J, the gap between germline ends came to 14 bases. This CDR3 spans 14 amino acids. As DNA, the CDR3 is TGTGCCAACCCAGTCGGGGAGAGCAATCAGCCCCAGCATTTT. Protein sequence: CANPVGESNQPQHF.

This clonotype appeared many times. The rearrangement links TRBV5-6 to TRBJ2-3; D might be TRBD1 (6 bases). CDR3 size: 14 residues. V lost 6 bases and J lost 4, with 15 bases in between. The V gene's germline CDR1 is SGHDT and CDR2 YYEEEE. CDR3: CASTFPQGSDTQYF. The CDR3 nucleotides are TGTGCCAGCACCTTCCCACAGGGATCAGATACGCAGTATTTT.

This clonotype was recorded many times. This sequence joins TRBV28 and TRBJ2-5; possibly TRBD1 for D (6 bases). Trimming took 3 bases from V and 4 from J, leaving 15 bases between them. This CDR3 has 15 amino acids. Germline lookup yields CDR1 MDHEN and CDR2 SYDVKM. CDR3 residues: CASSFRRGDRETQYF. Here the CDR3 DNA reads TGTGCCAGCAGTTTTCGCAGGGGCGATAGAGAGACCCAGTACTTC.

The chain recombines TRBV7-9 with TRBJ2-7; D ambiguous. CDR3 length equals 14 residues. Looked up from germline, CDR1 is SEHNR and CDR2 is FQNEAQ (reference sequence). V lost 4 bases and J 1 base, leaving 11 bases between the germline ends. The CDR3 loop is CASSSLAESYEQYF. The CDR3 region has the DNA TGTGCCAGCAGCTCGCTGGCAGAATCCTACGAGCAGTACTTC.

In its sample, this clonotype was seen a few times. The chain employs TRBV11-3 and TRBJ2-1, with D uncertain. Trimming pared 0 bases from V and 8 bases from J, leaving 17 bases between. Germline values: CDR1 SGHNT, CDR2 YENEEA. The CDR3 runs 16 residues. This chain's CDR3 is CASSLDTYPSRDEQFF. As DNA, the CDR3 is TGTGCCAGCAGCTTAGATACGTACCCGAGTAGGGATGAGCAGTTCTTC.

There are many counts of this clonotype. The CDR3 coding sequence is TGTGCCAGCAGTTACGTGCGGGGCGGACTCTACGAGCAGTACTTC. Translated, it gives CASSYVRGGLYEQYF. The genes are TRBV6-6 and TRBJ2-7; maybe TRBD2 (6 bases). The CDR3 loop spans 15 amino acids. V lost 2 bases and J 3 bases, leaving 14 bases between the germline ends. Germline lookup yields CDR1 MNHNY and CDR2 SVGAGI (reference sequence).

This clonotype was recorded at least ten times. V is TRBV28 and J is TRBJ2-7; 12 nucleotides line up with TRBD1. CDR1 is MDHEN and CDR2 is SYDVKM in the germline V gene. The CDR3 contains 16 residues. V shed 3 bases and J 7 bases; nucleotides not matched to a gene: 10. The DNA of the CDR3 is TGTGCCAGCAGTTTCCGACCGGGACAGGGGGCGGAGGAGCAGTACTTC. Amino acid sequence: CASSFRPGQGAEEQYF.